A selection of T cell receptor beta chains follows, all from one sample in a study of metastatic and nonmetastatic thyroid tumors. Using MiXCR, TCRdb reanalyzed the PCR reads. The repertoire holds some 50,000 clones, approximately 24% seen once, with approximately 3.6% in the top ten. The sequenced material came from blood. The receptors were sampled from a male donor with papillary thyroid cancer or a benign thyroid nodule (not recorded which). Some clones in this sample may be carry-over from other donors' samples. CDR3s leave out the opening cysteine and the closing phenylalanine or tryptophan. The order of the fields is V gene, J gene, CDR3 protein.

>TRBV6-1|TRBJ1-6
ASMGSGNSPLH
>TRBV6-5|TRBJ2-1
ASSYRTSDNEQF
>TRBV7-9|TRBJ2-5
ASTRREEETQY
>TRBV4-3|TRBJ2-7
ASSQGLVGYEQY
>TRBV4-1|TRBJ2-7
ASSQGGVAETYEQY
>TRBV7-6|TRBJ2-7
ASSPIAQLNYEQY
>TRBV27|TRBJ1-2
ASSPDINYGYT
>TRBV16|TRBJ2-5
ASNAPTAHETQY
>TRBV4-1|TRBJ1-1
ASSRATEAF
>TRBV2|TRBJ2-1
ASSEVMGPGEQF
>TRBV5-1|TRBJ2-1
ASSLASGEGGEQF
>TRBV5-1|TRBJ2-7
ASSLKQDYEQY
>TRBV30|TRBJ1-1
AWSVLGAEAF
>TRBV9|TRBJ1-4
ASSVGTATNEKLF
>TRBV6-5|TRBJ2-2
ASSYQVGSNTGELF
>TRBV12-3/TRBV12-4|TRBJ2-7
ASSHLSLYEQY
>TRBV4-3|TRBJ2-7
ASSQEPYTYSYEQY
>TRBV5-1|TRBJ1-2
ASSLQQGINYGYT
>TRBV13|TRBJ2-7
ASSLASGPPAQY
>TRBV28|TRBJ1-1
ASISPGMSAEAF
>TRBV6-2/TRBV6-3|TRBJ2-5
ASSYSRAHQGGGRETQY
>TRBV13|TRBJ2-3
ASSFLPTDTQY
>TRBV7-3|TRBJ1-1
ASSFKVGQVTEAF
>TRBV7-3|TRBJ2-1
ASSLGGPTYNEQF
>TRBV2|TRBJ2-5
ASSEAQVGETQY
>TRBV6-1|TRBJ2-6
ASSDNSGANVLT
>TRBV25-1|TRBJ1-6
ASSDGTEYNSPLH
>TRBV12-3/TRBV12-4|TRBJ1-1
ASIYRGATEAF
>TRBV2|TRBJ2-7
ASSGQGWYEQY
>TRBV14|TRBJ2-3
ASSLTEMDTQY
>TRBV6-1|TRBJ2-5
ASSENRPRRVETQY
>TRBV24-1|TRBJ1-3
ATSDLRGNTIY
>TRBV20-1|TRBJ2-5
SAHFSSGPVRETQY
>TRBV4-2|TRBJ2-2
ASSQGASGRPEGELF
>TRBV20-1|TRBJ2-7
SAATTGGRTSYEQY
>TRBV4-1|TRBJ2-1
ASSQYPFRDSKNEQF
>TRBV2|TRBJ2-7
ASSGRQAPYEQY
>TRBV7-9|TRBJ2-5
ASSLYPGLAGGETQY
>TRBV6-1|TRBJ1-4
ASRPIPGQGEEKLF
>TRBV4-1|TRBJ2-1
ASSHVGAESYNEQF
>TRBV12-3/TRBV12-4|TRBJ2-5
ASSLRRGVGETQY
>TRBV6-1|TRBJ2-7
ATEDWRDYEQY
>TRBV5-1|TRBJ2-2
ASSLVGTGVTGELF